This is a list of T cell receptor beta chains from one sample in a study of T-cell memory formation after mild COVID-19. TCRdb re-derived calls from the 5' RACE reads in MiXCR, one entry per CDR3 protein. This table holds about 190,000 distinct CDR3 sequences, approximately 16% found once. The source material was PBMCs or a T cell subset sorted from them (not recorded which). The receptors stem from an adult woman who had mild COVID-19 (a few samples of this study predate the infection). Cell type and time point are not known. Each CDR3 is given with its conserved first and last residue. The D gene is left open where the match is weak. Clone size appears in some rows only: once, few, many, or a class for an expanded clone.

CASSLGFGQGAGGYTF	TGTGCCAGCAGCTTAGGGTTCGGGCAGGGGGCCGGTGGCTACACCTTC	TRBV11-2	TRBJ1-2	.	TRBD1
CASSYSAGGMSGYTF	TGTGCCAGCAGTTACTCTGCAGGGGGCATGAGTGGCTACACCTTC	TRBV6-6	TRBJ1-2	few	TRBD1
CSVDPGQVLRPYF	TGCAGCGTTGACCCGGGACAGGTACTACGTCCGTACTTC	TRBV29-1	TRBJ2-7	.	TRBD1
CSARKTGGYMNTEAFF	TGCAGTGCTAGAAAAACAGGGGGGTACATGAACACTGAAGCTTTCTTT	TRBV20-1	TRBJ1-1	.	TRBD1
CASSLDSLAAKPGNEQFF	TGCGCCAGCAGCTTGGATAGCCTAGCAGCCAAACCTGGCAATGAGCAGTTCTTC	TRBV5-1	TRBJ2-1	few	.
CSARDLRLGDTQYF	TGCAGTGCTAGAGATCTAAGACTCGGAGATACGCAGTATTTT	TRBV20-1	TRBJ2-3	few	.
CASSVTGYGELFF	TGTGCCAGCAGTGTGACAGGGTACGGGGAGCTGTTTTTT	TRBV2	TRBJ2-2	few	TRBD1
CASSADREVGKLFF	TGTGCCAGCAGCGCCGACAGGGAGGTAGGAAAACTGTTTTTT	TRBV9	TRBJ1-4	few	TRBD1
CASSQGTWDYGYTF	TGTGCCAGCAGTCAGGGTACATGGGACTATGGCTACACCTTC	TRBV7-8	TRBJ1-2	many	.
CATSDKPPGTGGQGIDTQYF	TGTGCCACCAGTGATAAACCGCCCGGGACAGGGGGCCAGGGGATAGATACGCAGTATTTT	TRBV24-1	TRBJ2-3	.	TRBD1
CASSLAGLNDPQHF	TGTGCCAGCAGCTTAGCAGGGCTAAACGACCCCCAGCATTTT	TRBV7-8	TRBJ1-5	few	.
CASSLYGYTF	TGTGCCAGCAGTTTATATGGCTACACCTTC	TRBV12-3/TRBV12-4	TRBJ1-2	few	.
CASQGSSHSPLHF	TGTGCCAGCCAGGGGAGTTCACATTCACCCCTCCACTTT	TRBV12-3/TRBV12-4	TRBJ1-6	.	.
CASSPGGEKLFF	TGTGCCAGCAGCCCCGGGGGTGAAAAACTGTTTTTT	TRBV7-9	TRBJ1-4	few	.
CASSFGGERQYF	TGTGCCAGCAGCTTTGGGGGGGAGCGGCAGTACTTC	TRBV7-9	TRBJ2-7	few	TRBD2
CASSSGTQGNEQFF	TGTGCCAGCAGCTCCGGGACCCAAGGCAATGAGCAGTTCTTC	TRBV7-8	TRBJ2-1	few	.
CASRGNVGSHGYTF	TGTGCCAGCAGGGGAAATGTGGGCTCCCACGGCTACACCTTC	TRBV27	TRBJ1-2	.	.
CASSSLVRTSKTNEQFF	TGTGCCAGCAGCTCTCTCGTGAGGACTAGCAAGACCAATGAGCAGTTCTTC	TRBV7-2	TRBJ2-1	.	TRBD2
CASSPAIAGGTYNEQFF	TGTGCCAGCAGCCCCGCTATAGCGGGTGGGACCTACAATGAGCAGTTCTTC	TRBV5-4	TRBJ2-1	.	TRBD2
CASIGTSTEAFF	TGTGCCAGCATTGGGACATCGACTGAAGCTTTCTTT	TRBV12-3/TRBV12-4	TRBJ1-1	.	.
CSARRGVTNTEAFF	TGCAGTGCTAGGAGGGGGGTAACGAACACTGAAGCTTTCTTT	TRBV20-1	TRBJ1-1	.	.
CASSYSGDTGRETQYF	TGTGCCAGCAGTTACAGCGGGGACACCGGTAGGGAGACCCAGTACTTC	TRBV6-2/TRBV6-3	TRBJ2-5	.	.
CASSTQGQRYSGNTIYF	TGCGCCAGCAGCACCCAGGGACAGAGATACTCTGGAAACACCATATATTTT	TRBV5-1	TRBJ1-3	few	TRBD1
CASSYSSSRQVF	TGTGCCAGCAGTTACTCGAGTAGCCGGCAGGTCTTC	TRBV6-2/TRBV6-3	TRBJ2-1	.	.
CASCLLANTDTQYF	TGTGCCAGCTGTCTCTTGGCTAACACAGATACGCAGTATTTT	TRBV2	TRBJ2-3	.	.
CASSLMQGGWTDTQYF	TGTGCCAGCAGCTTGATGCAGGGAGGTTGGACAGATACGCAGTATTTT	TRBV5-8	TRBJ2-3	.	.
CATSRPGQSPDTQYF	TGTGCCACCAGCCGACCGGGACAGAGTCCAGATACGCAGTATTTT	TRBV24-1	TRBJ2-3	.	TRBD1
CASSGTDSGNTIYF	TGTGCCAGCTCCGGGACAGACTCTGGAAACACCATATATTTT	TRBV18	TRBJ1-3	.	TRBD1
CASSLEIPSGANVLTF	TGTGCCAGCAGCTTAGAGATTCCCTCTGGGGCCAACGTCCTGACTTTC	TRBV7-2	TRBJ2-6	.	.
CASRRGGQGGRETQYF	TGTGCCAGCAGGCGGGGAGGACAGGGGGGGAGGGAGACCCAGTACTTC	TRBV27	TRBJ2-5	.	TRBD1
CASSVVLNTEAFF	TGTGCCAGCAGCGTAGTCCTGAACACTGAAGCTTTCTTT	TRBV9	TRBJ1-1	few	.
CASRRTGGGQETQYF	TGTGCCAGCAGACGGACAGGAGGGGGCCAAGAGACCCAGTACTTC	TRBV6-5	TRBJ2-5	few	.
CASSLVTSGSLNEQYF	TGTGCCAGCAGCTTAGTGACTAGCGGGAGCTTGAACGAGCAGTACTTC	TRBV7-8	TRBJ2-7	.	TRBD2
CAWRISGFSYNEQFF	TGTGCCTGGAGGATTAGCGGATTCTCCTACAATGAGCAGTTCTTC	TRBV30	TRBJ2-1	few	.
CSARPAGGTDTQYF	TGCAGTGCTAGGCCAGCGGGGGGCACAGATACGCAGTATTTT	TRBV20-1	TRBJ2-3	once	TRBD2
CASSLVEGPRYGYTF	TGTGCCAGCAGCTTAGTCGAAGGGCCGCGCTATGGCTACACCTTC	TRBV7-2	TRBJ1-2	.	.
CASSYSVQGAKNIQYF	TGTGCCAGCAGTTACTCGGTCCAGGGGGCCAAAAACATTCAGTACTTC	TRBV6-5	TRBJ2-4	.	.
CASGLGYGYTF	TGTGCCAGCGGGTTGGGCTATGGCTACACCTTC	TRBV11-2	TRBJ1-2	.	.
CASSLAGVTGANTEAFF	TGTGCCAGCAGCTTAGCGGGTGTTACAGGGGCGAACACTGAAGCTTTCTTT	TRBV7-2	TRBJ1-1	few	TRBD1
CASSTSGTHYNEQFF	TGTGCCAGCAGTACTTCCGGGACACACTACAATGAGCAGTTCTTC	TRBV25-1	TRBJ2-1	.	.
CATSDSRAVAFF	TGTGCCACCAGTGATTCTCGGGCGGTAGCTTTCTTT	TRBV24-1	TRBJ1-1	.	.
CASSDAGTGSPGANVLTF	TGTGCCAGCAGTGACGCGGGGACAGGCTCACCTGGGGCCAACGTCCTGACTTTC	TRBV6-5	TRBJ2-6	.	TRBD1
CASSPQQGEGEKLFF	TGTGCCAGCAGCCCACAACAGGGGGAAGGGGAAAAACTGTTTTTT	TRBV11-2	TRBJ1-4	.	TRBD1
CATSFGGQPQHF	TGTGCCACCAGTTTCGGTGGCCAGCCCCAGCATTTT	TRBV24-1	TRBJ1-5	.	.
CASSLEGQNSGANVLTF	TGTGCCAGCAGCTTGGAGGGACAGAACTCTGGGGCCAACGTCCTGACTTTC	TRBV5-5	TRBJ2-6	many	TRBD1